This T cell receptor (beta chain) was retrieved from a study of tissue T cells after allogeneic stem cell transplantation. To note about this clone: What it binds is not known. All gene names here are mouse names. The CDR3 end lies 1 residue beyond the end of the read and is filled in from the germline J gene.

Study-level results: Sampling depth was limited, and the cohort was small and clinically varied. TCR repertoires tracked anatomic similarity, regardless of disease or transplant status. Few T cell clones were shared across patients, but motif clusters showed tissue-specific shared signatures.

The CDR3 totals 14 residues. Germline V gives CDR1 LGHDT, CDR2 YNNKQL (reference sequence). After removal of 5 bases from V and 5 bases from J, the junction contained 5 bases not matched to a gene. TCRdb's table, derived via immunoSEQ multiplex PCR, lists solely in-frame clones and lacks some. The sample contains roughly 45,000 clones, 73% of which appear only once. This sequence was found in a pool of C57BL/6 mice in good health. The sequenced sample consisted of sorted cells pooled from one or two spleens. The genes are TRBV4 and TRBJ2-5; TRBD2 aligns across 9 bases. The CDR3 bases that were read are TGTGCCAGCAGCCACCGACTGGGGGCAGACACCCAGTAC. Its translation is CASSHRLGADTQY. The CDR3 as a whole reads CASSHRLGADTQYF.